What follows are 18 T cell receptor beta chains derived from one specimen sequenced in a study of blood T cell repertoires in COVID-19. The protocol was immunoSEQ multiplex PCR, while the TCRdb copy is restricted to in-frame clones and leaves out a portion. The table has 130,000 or so clones, 86% seen once. The sequenced material came from peripheral blood. These receptors were taken from a woman between 65 and 79 years old with COVID-19, enrolled during active disease.

The chain combines TRBV3-1 (or the pseudogene TRBV3-2) with TRBJ1-5; the D gene is possibly TRBD1 (6 bases). The V end was cut by 4 bases, the J end by 5 bases, with 6 bases between. From germline, CDR1 is LGHDT and CDR2 YNNKEL (reference sequence). The CDR3 loop spans 12 amino acids. CDR3 protein: CASSPGDQPQHF. CDR3 nucleotide sequence: TGTGCCAGCAGCCCAGGGGATCAGCCCCAGCATTTT.

The chain combines TRBV24-1 with TRBJ2-1; 8 nucleotides align to TRBD2. Trimming cost V 2 bases and J 6 bases; bases outside gene matches: 5. This CDR3 is built from 15 residues. Germline loops: CDR1 KGHDR, CDR2 SFDVKD. This chain's CDR3 is CATSDSGGRSNEQFF. The DNA of the CDR3 is TGTGCCACCAGTGATTCGGGGGGGCGATCCAATGAGCAGTTCTTC.

The V call is TRBV7-6, the J call TRBJ2-3, with D possibly being TRBD2 (6 bases). In germline, CDR1 is SGHVS, CDR2 FNYEAQ. This CDR3 is built from 16 residues. Deletions cut 1 base from V and 0 bases from J, with 11 bases between. CDR3 region: CASSLVGAGSTDTQYF. CDR3 bases: TGTGCCAGCAGCTTAGTCGGGGCGGGAAGCACAGATACGCAGTATTTT.

For the CDR3, the DNA is TGTGCCAGCAGTGTAACGGGATTGGGCTCCTACGAGCAGTACTTC. It is translated as CASSVTGLGSYEQYF. This chain links TRBV2 with TRBJ2-7; a weak D match, TRBD2 (5 bases). The germline CDR1 and CDR2 sequences are SNHLY and FYNNEI. CDR3 length: 15 amino acids. The V gene lost 4 bases and the J gene lost 0 bases, with 13 bases spanning the gap. Filled out from reference TRBV2 and TRBJ2-7, the complete variable domain reads EPEVTQTPSHQVTQMGQEVILRCVPISNHLYFYWYRQILGQKVEFLVSFYNNEISEKSEIFDDQFSVERPDGSNFTLKIRSTKLEDSAMYFCASSVTGLGSYEQYFGPGTRLTVT.

This clone was seen a handful of times. The chain joins TRBV21-1 to TRBJ2-2; TRBD1 is the table's D call, not checked against the DNA. TRBV21-1 is a known pseudogene. The length of the CDR3 is 19 residues. The CDR3: CASSSHGPQATGGTGELFF. CDR3 coding DNA: TGTGCCAGCAGCAGCCACGGACCCCAGGCGACAGGAGGCACCGGGGAGCTGTTTTTT.

The chain is built from TRBV4-1 and TRBJ2-2; D is perhaps TRBD1 (6 bases). The CDR3 length is 15 residues. Germline CDR1 MGHRA, CDR2 YSYEKL. Deletions cut 0 bases from V and 4 bases from J, with 9 bases between. The CDR3 DNA sequence: TGCGCCAGCAGCCAAGACAGGGGACGCACCGGGGAGCTGTTTTTT. Encoded protein: CASSQDRGRTGELFF.

This chain links TRBV2 with TRBJ1-3, with a weak D call TRBD1 (5 bases). Between the trimmed V and J ends, which lost 6 bases and 0 bases, there was a span of 15 bases. This CDR3 spans 16 amino acids. CDR1 and CDR2 (germline): SNHLY, FYNNEI. The CDR3 is CASSLAFTGSGNTIYF. The CDR3 DNA is TGTGCCAGCAGCCTCGCCTTCACAGGCTCTGGAAACACCATATATTTT.

This sequence joins TRBV3-1 (or the pseudogene TRBV3-2) and TRBJ1-2; D not certain. CDR1 and CDR2 (germline): LGHDT, YNNKEL (reference sequence). CDR3 length: 14 amino acids. Between the trimmed V and J ends, which lost 4 bases and 8 bases, there was a span of 17 bases. The CDR3 region is CASSPRDKANGYTF. The CDR3 coding sequence is TGTGCCAGCAGCCCCAGAGACAAGGCCAACGGCTACACCTTC.

The chain carries TRBV30 and TRBJ1-2; D remains ambiguous. The V gene lost 0 bases and the J gene lost 8 bases, with 13 bases spanning the gap. Germline lookup yields CDR1 GTSNPN and CDR2 SVGIG (reference sequence). The CDR3 covers 13 residues. CDR3 residues: CAWSVEWMRGYTF. The CDR3, as DNA: TGTGCCTGGAGTGTAGAATGGATGAGGGGCTACACCTTC.

The chain joins TRBV5-1 to TRBJ1-2; the D gene is possibly TRBD1 (6 bases). V was trimmed by 2 bases and J by 4 bases, leaving 12 bases between them. Germline V gene data show CDR1 as SGHRS and CDR2 as YFSETQ. The CDR3 has 14 residues. CDR3 coding DNA: TGCGCCAGCAGCTTTGATACAGGGAGCTATGGCTACACCTTC. Its protein is CASSFDTGSYGYTF.

The chain combines TRBV5-6 with TRBJ2-2; TRBD1 agrees at 10 bases. Germline values: CDR1 SGHDT, CDR2 YYEEEE. The CDR3 runs to 19 residues. Unmatched junction bases numbered 11, after V lost 0 bases and J lost 3 bases. Here the CDR3 reads CASSLVGGRQGADTGELFF. The CDR3 region has the DNA TGTGCCAGCAGCTTGGTTGGGGGCCGACAGGGGGCGGACACCGGGGAGCTGTTTTTT.

V gene TRBV5-6 combines with J gene TRBJ2-6; D is possibly TRBD1 (5 bases). CDR1 is SGHDT and CDR2 is YYEEEE in the germline V gene. The CDR3 covers 17 residues. V lost 7 bases and J lost 3, with 20 bases in between. CDR3 DNA: TGTGCCAGCGAGCCCAACCTCAGGGTAATTGGGGCCAACGTCCTGACTTTC. Its translation is CASEPNLRVIGANVLTF.

V is TRBV11-3 and J is TRBJ1-1, with unresolved D. This CDR3 has 15 residues. Trimming stripped 1 base from V and 7 bases from J, with 16 bases between. The germline CDR1 and CDR2 sequences are SGHNT and YENEEA. DNA for the CDR3: TGTGCCAGCAGCTTAGGAGGGCTTCGAACCGATGAAGCTTTCTTT. Translating it yields CASSLGGLRTDEAFF.

The rearrangement uses TRBV28 and TRBJ1-1; D is undetermined. CDR3 length: 13 residues. V gave up 3 bases and J gave up 11 bases, with 16 bases separating them. The germline CDR1 and CDR2 sequences are MDHEN and SYDVKM. The CDR3 reads CASSLAPRSMAFF. The CDR3 region has the DNA TGTGCCAGCAGTTTGGCCCCGCGGAGTATGGCTTTCTTT.

V and J are TRBV7-9 and TRBJ2-2; tentative D call: TRBD2 (6 bases). Trimming left V 2 bases short and J 5 bases short, with 15 bases between. The V gene's germline CDR1 is SEHNR and CDR2 FQNEAQ (reference sequence). This CDR3 comprises 16 residues. The CDR3 nucleotides read TGTGCCAGCAGCTTAATGTTTGGCGGGGAAACCGGGGAGCTGTTTTTT. Its translation is CASSLMFGGETGELFF.

In this sample, this clone turned up a few times. The chain links TRBV27 to TRBJ1-4; 7 bases are shared with TRBD1. Trimming took 6 bases from V and 5 from J; bases not matched to a gene: 9. Germline values: CDR1 MNHEY, CDR2 SMNVEV (reference sequence). This CDR3 contains 15 residues. The CDR3 region is CASSKTGAGNEKLFF. The CDR3 DNA follows: TGTGCCAGCAGCAAAACAGGGGCGGGAAATGAAAAACTGTTTTTT.

This sequence joins TRBV7-9 and TRBJ2-5; D is possibly TRBD2 (6 bases). The germline V and J ends were trimmed by 4 bases and 2 bases, with 20 bases remaining between them. This CDR3 comprises 17 residues. Per the germline V gene, CDR1 is SEHNR and CDR2 is FQNEAQ (reference sequence). CDR3 bases: TGTGCCAGCAGCTCCGCATCCTTGGCGGGGAAACAAGAGACCCAGTACTTC. Its protein product is CASSSASLAGKQETQYF.

V is TRBV18 and J is TRBJ2-1; D is uncertain. Per germline, CDR1 KGHSH and CDR2 LQKENI. The CDR3 covers 12 residues. Trimming pared 4 bases from V and 7 bases from J, leaving 8 bases between. The CDR3 sequence: CASSLDGNEQFF. CDR3 sequence (DNA): TGTGCCAGCTCACTCGACGGGAATGAGCAGTTCTTC.